The clone carrying this TCR beta chain showed up many times. The sample comes from a study of human T cells and chemical hapten exposure. Looking at the study overall: Patients got weekly scalp diphenylcyclopropenone doses over the approximately 25-week study.

The time point is: patch test 2, 6 weeks after DPC sensitization. The treatment here: therapeutic diphenylcyclopropenone sensitization with weekly scalp DPC. MiXCR was run by TCRdb on the RACE reads, yielding one entry per CDR3 protein. The sample holds fewer than 90,000 distinct CDR3 sequences, about 6.6% seen once. The V gene's germline CDR1 is SGHAT and CDR2 FQNNGV. The CDR3 extends over 16 amino acids. Trimming took 5 bases from V and 2 from J; bases not matched to a gene: 7. The chain joins TRBV11-2 to TRBJ2-3; TRBD1 agrees at 10 bases. The TCR originated in a woman in her twenties or thirties with alopecia areata. Some clones in this sample may be carry-over from other donors' samples. Sequencing was performed on whole blood, taken in connection with sensitization to the hapten diphenylcyclopropenone (DPC). The CDR3 DNA reads as TGTGCCAGCAGCCAGCCGGGACAGGGGTACACAGATACGCAGTATTTT. Its protein is CASSQPGQGYTDTQYF.